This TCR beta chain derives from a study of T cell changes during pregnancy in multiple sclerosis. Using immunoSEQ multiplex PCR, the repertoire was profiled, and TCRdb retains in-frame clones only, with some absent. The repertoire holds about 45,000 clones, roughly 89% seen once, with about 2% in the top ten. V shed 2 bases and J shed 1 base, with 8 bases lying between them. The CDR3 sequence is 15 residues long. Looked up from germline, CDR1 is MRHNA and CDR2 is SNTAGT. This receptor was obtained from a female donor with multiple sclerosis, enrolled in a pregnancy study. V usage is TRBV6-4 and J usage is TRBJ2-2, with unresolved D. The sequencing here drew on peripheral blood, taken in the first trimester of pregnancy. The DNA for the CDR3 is TGTGCCAGCAGTGACGGCCCGCTGAACACCGGGGAGCTGTTTTTT. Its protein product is CASSDGPLNTGELFF.